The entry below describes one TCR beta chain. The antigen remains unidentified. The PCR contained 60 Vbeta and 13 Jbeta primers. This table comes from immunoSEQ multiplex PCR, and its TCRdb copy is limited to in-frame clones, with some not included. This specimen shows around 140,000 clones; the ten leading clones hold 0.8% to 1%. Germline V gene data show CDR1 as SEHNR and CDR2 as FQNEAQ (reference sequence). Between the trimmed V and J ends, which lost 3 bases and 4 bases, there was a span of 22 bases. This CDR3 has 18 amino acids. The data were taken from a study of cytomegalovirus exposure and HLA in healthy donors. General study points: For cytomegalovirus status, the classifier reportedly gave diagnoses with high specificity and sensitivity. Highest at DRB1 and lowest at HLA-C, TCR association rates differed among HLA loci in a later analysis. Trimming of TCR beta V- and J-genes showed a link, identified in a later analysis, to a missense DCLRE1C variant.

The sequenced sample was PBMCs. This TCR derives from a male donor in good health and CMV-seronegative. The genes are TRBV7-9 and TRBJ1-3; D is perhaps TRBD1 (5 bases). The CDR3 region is CASSFSSFAAGRGNTIYF. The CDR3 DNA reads TGTGCCAGCAGCTTTAGTAGCTTCGCTGCGGGACGAGGAAACACCATATATTTT.